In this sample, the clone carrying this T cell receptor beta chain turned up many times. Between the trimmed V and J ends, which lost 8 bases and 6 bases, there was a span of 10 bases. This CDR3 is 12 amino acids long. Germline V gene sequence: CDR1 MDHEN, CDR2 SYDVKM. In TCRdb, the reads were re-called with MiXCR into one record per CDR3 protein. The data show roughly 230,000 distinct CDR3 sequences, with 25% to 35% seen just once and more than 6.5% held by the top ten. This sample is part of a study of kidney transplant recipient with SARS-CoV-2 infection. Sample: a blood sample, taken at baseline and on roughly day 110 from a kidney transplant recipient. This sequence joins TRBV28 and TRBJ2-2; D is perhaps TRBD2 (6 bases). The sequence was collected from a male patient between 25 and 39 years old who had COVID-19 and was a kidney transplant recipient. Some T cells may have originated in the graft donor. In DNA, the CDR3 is TGTGCCAGCTCTAGCGCGCCCGGGGAGCTGTTTTTT. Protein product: CASSSAPGELFF.